Below are 28 T cell receptor beta chains sequenced from a single sample in a study of Ad26.COV2.S vaccination and SARS-CoV-2 variants. Treatment described: around 19 received Ad26.COV2.S at low or high dose, single or two shots; five or six received placebo; per-sample allocation not given. After the first vaccine or placebo injection, samples were drawn on day 63. Produced via immunoSEQ multiplex PCR; TCRdb's table is partial and in-frame only. The sample lists about 350,000 clones, 75% to 90% occurring once. The specimen comprised peripheral blood, sampled in a trial of Ad26.COV2.S vaccine versus placebo. The receptors derive from a person aged 18-60 years who received the Ad26.COV2.S COVID-19 vaccine or a placebo.

The J gene is TRBJ1-5, the V gene TRBV7-2; maybe TRBD1 (5 bases). CDR1 and CDR2 (germline): SGHTA, FQGNSA. The CDR3 totals 16 residues. V lost 2 bases to trimming and J lost 0 bases, with 11 bases between them. Here the CDR3 DNA reads TGTGCCAGCAGCTTACGGGGGGTTCATAGCAATCAGCCCCAGCATTTT. Translation gives CASSLRGVHSNQPQHF.

This chain joins TRBV11-2 and TRBJ2-1; unclear D gene. V lost 1 base, J lost 7 bases, and 5 bases lay in between. Germline lookup yields CDR1 SGHAT and CDR2 FQNNGV. The CDR3 extends over 12 amino acids. The CDR3 DNA sequence: TGTGCCAGCAGCTTAGCCCCGAATGAGCAGTTCTTC. Its translation is CASSLAPNEQFF. The variable domain in full, with the rest retrieved from reference TRBV11-2 and TRBJ2-1, is EAGVAQSPRYKIIEKRQSVAFWCNPISGHATLYWYQQILGQGPKLLIQFQNNGVVDDSQLPKDRFSAERLKGVDSTLKIQPAKLEDSAVYLCASSLAPNEQFFGPGTRLTVL.

The genes are TRBV11-1 and TRBJ2-7; possibly TRBD1 for D (6 bases). The CDR3 has 13 amino acids. V lost 5 bases and J lost 6, with 14 bases in between. Germline V gives CDR1 SGHAT, CDR2 FQDESV (reference sequence). The CDR3 loop is CASSGGPSGEQYF. CDR3 nucleotides: TGTGCCAGCAGCGGGGGCCCCTCGGGCGAGCAGTACTTC.

This clone appeared a few times. The J gene is TRBJ1-2, the V gene TRBV12-3 or TRBV12-4; D call uncertain. CDR3 length equals 12 residues. Trimming took 5 bases from V and 4 from J, leaving 8 bases between them. The CDR3 region is CASSERSYGYTF. The CDR3 DNA follows: TGTGCCAGCAGTGAAAGGAGCTATGGCTACACCTTC.

This sequence joins TRBV2 and TRBJ2-7; the D is unclear. The CDR3 consists of 14 residues. Germline V lookup: CDR1 SNHLY, CDR2 FYNNEI. V was shortened by 6 bases and J by 2 bases, with 14 bases between the two germline ends. The CDR3 protein is CASRGFGSPYEQYF. The CDR3 DNA follows: TGTGCCAGCAGGGGGTTCGGGTCCCCCTACGAGCAGTACTTC.

This chain connects TRBV24-1 to TRBJ2-5, with 9 positions matching TRBD1. The germline CDR1 and CDR2 sequences are KGHDR and SFDVKD. V shed 3 bases and J 5 bases; nucleotides not matched to a gene: 12. CDR3 length: 17 amino acids. The CDR3 is CATSDAMDRGDTETQYF. The CDR3 region has the DNA TGTGCCACCAGTGATGCGATGGACAGGGGAGACACGGAGACCCAGTACTTC.

V is TRBV5-1 and J is TRBJ2-3, with 10 bases aligning to TRBD1. This CDR3 comprises 16 residues. Trimming cost V 7 bases and J 0 bases; bases outside gene matches: 8. CDR1 is SGHRS, CDR2 YFSETQ, per germline. CDR3 nucleotide sequence: TGCGCCAGCTCCGGGACAGGGGAGCCCAGCACAGATACGCAGTATTTT. Translating it yields CASSGTGEPSTDTQYF.

The rearrangement links TRBV28 to TRBJ2-7; 10 bases align to TRBD1. This CDR3 contains 16 residues. CDR1 and CDR2 (germline): MDHEN, SYDVKM. V dropped 5 bases and J dropped 5; count of bases not matched to a gene: 12. The CDR3 is CASSRLTGGAVDEQYF. The CDR3 region has the DNA TGTGCCAGCAGTCGACTGACAGGGGGCGCGGTCGACGAGCAGTACTTC.

The rearrangement links TRBV19 to TRBJ1-4; D is possibly TRBD1 (6 bases). Trimming cost V 7 bases and J 7 bases, with 16 bases left between them. CDR1 and CDR2 (germline): LNHDA, SQIVND (reference sequence). The CDR3 extends over 14 amino acids. CDR3 loop: CASTSGQGSEKLFF. The CDR3 DNA reads as TGTGCCAGTACCTCTGGGCAGGGGAGTGAAAAACTGTTTTTT.

This clone was detected only a few times. This chain links TRBV3-1 (or the pseudogene TRBV3-2) with TRBJ1-2; D is perhaps TRBD1 (5 bases). CDR1 is LGHDT and CDR2 is YNNKEL in the germline V gene (reference sequence). Deletions cut 0 bases from V and 8 bases from J, with 13 bases between. The CDR3 runs 14 residues. DNA for the CDR3: TGTGCCAGCAGCCAAGATGCAGGGCTTGGAGGCTACACCTTC. Its protein is CASSQDAGLGGYTF.

In nucleotides, the CDR3 is TGTGCCAGCAGCCAGTCCCCCAGCGGGGAGCTGTTTTTT. Its protein is CASSQSPSGELFF. V and J are TRBV3-1 (or the pseudogene TRBV3-2) and TRBJ2-2; D is ambiguous. The CDR3 consists of 13 residues. V lost 3 bases and J lost 7, with 9 bases in between. The germline V gene encodes CDR1 LGHDT and CDR2 YNNKEL (reference sequence).

In its sample, this clone was seen a few times. The rearrangement links TRBV5-5 to TRBJ2-4; 7 bases are shared with TRBD1. This CDR3 is built from 15 residues. V shed 0 bases and J 5 bases; nucleotides not matched to a gene: 5. Germline V gene sequence: CDR1 SGHKS, CDR2 YYEKEE (reference sequence). CDR3 sequence reads: CASSLGQGRENIQYF. Here the CDR3 DNA reads TGTGCCAGCAGCTTGGGACAGGGCCGGGAAAACATTCAGTACTTC.

The chain has TRBV7-9 and TRBJ1-1; TRBD1 matches at 8 bases. In germline, CDR1 is SEHNR, CDR2 FQNEAQ (reference sequence). The CDR3 extends over 12 amino acids. V shed 2 bases, J shed 8 bases, and the junction held 1 base outside the gene matches. CDR3 coding DNA: TGTGCCAGCAGCTTACAGGGGGCGGAAGCTTTCTTT. It is translated as CASSLQGAEAFF.

The V call is TRBV2, the J call TRBJ2-3; the match to TRBD2 covers 10 bases. Germline CDR1 and CDR2: SNHLY and FYNNEI. V gave up 6 bases and J gave up 5 bases; unmatched junction bases: 5. CDR3 length equals 14 residues. CDR3 bases: TGTGCCAGCAGGGGGCTAGCGGGGGAAGATACGCAGTATTTT. Residues: CASRGLAGEDTQYF.

The chain uses TRBV19 and TRBJ2-7; D could derive from TRBD1 or TRBD2 (6 bases each). This CDR3 has 14 residues. The germline V gene has CDR1 LNHDA and CDR2 SQIVND (reference sequence). Deletions cut 5 bases from V and 0 bases from J, with 11 bases between. The CDR3 DNA is TGTGCCAGTAGTTCAGGGGAGGCCTCCTACGAGCAGTACTTC. This codes for CASSSGEASYEQYF.

This clone has only one observation. The CDR3 loop is CAWNLGLGTEAFF. DNA of the CDR3: TGTGCCTGGAATCTGGGGCTCGGGACTGAAGCTTTCTTT. The rearrangement links TRBV30 to TRBJ1-1; perhaps TRBD1 as D (5 bases). CDR1 and CDR2 from the germline V gene are GTSNPN and SVGIG (reference sequence). The ends were cut back, 4 bases at V and 5 bases at J, with 14 bases in the middle. The length of the CDR3 is 13 residues.

V usage is TRBV12-5 and J usage is TRBJ2-2; the D gene is possibly TRBD1 (5 bases). Germline CDR1 LGHNT, CDR2 FRNRAP. The CDR3 runs 14 residues. The V gene lost 3 bases and the J gene lost 3 bases, with 8 bases spanning the gap. In DNA form, the CDR3 reads TGTGCTAGTGGTTTAGGGGAATACACCGGGGAGCTGTTTTTT. Translation: CASGLGEYTGELFF.

V usage is TRBV6-4 and J usage is TRBJ2-3, with 14 bases fitting TRBD2. Germline V gene lookup returns CDR1 MRHNA and CDR2 SNTAGT. Trimming at V came to 0 bases and at J to 4 bases, leaving 0 bases not matched to a gene. The CDR3 runs to 16 residues. In nucleotides, the CDR3 is TGTGCCAGCAGTGACTCGACTAGCGGGGGGGCAGATACGCAGTATTTT. The encoded protein is CASSDSTSGGADTQYF.

The chain employs TRBV4-1 and TRBJ2-1; D call uncertain. Germline V gene lookup returns CDR1 MGHRA and CDR2 YSYEKL. This CDR3 comprises 13 residues. The V end lost 0 bases, the J end lost 5 bases, and 5 bases lay between the germline ends. As DNA, the CDR3 is TGCGCCAGCAGCCAAGAAGTACACAATGAGCAGTTCTTC. Its translation is CASSQEVHNEQFF.

The chain carries TRBV27 and TRBJ2-7, with 13 nucleotides matching TRBD2. V shed 5 bases and J 6 bases; nucleotides not matched to a gene: 7. CDR1 and CDR2 from the germline V gene are MNHEY and SMNVEV (reference sequence). CDR3 size: 15 residues. CDR3 sequence reads: CASSPGLAGAREQYF. The CDR3 nucleotides read TGTGCCAGCAGTCCCGGACTAGCGGGAGCGCGCGAGCAGTACTTC.

The J gene is TRBJ2-1, the V gene TRBV15; 7 positions match TRBD2. V gave up 4 bases and J gave up 7 bases; unmatched junction bases: 1. This CDR3 contains 12 residues. The germline V gene encodes CDR1 LNHNV and CDR2 YYDKDF (reference sequence). This CDR3 reads CATSISGNEQFF. The DNA for the CDR3 is TGTGCCACCAGCATTAGCGGGAATGAGCAGTTCTTC.

This chain joins TRBV24-1 and TRBJ1-2, with 8 bases aligning to TRBD1. V lost 7 bases and J lost 2; bases outside the gene matches: 2. The CDR3 has 13 residues. CDR1 and CDR2 (germline): KGHDR, SFDVKD. The chain's CDR3 is CATSRDRNYGYTF. DNA for the CDR3: TGTGCCACCAGCCGGGACAGGAACTATGGCTACACCTTC.

This clone was observed once. The chain recombines TRBV6-2 or TRBV6-3 with TRBJ2-1; D is undetermined. CDR1 MNHEY and CDR2 SVGEGT come from the germline V gene. The germline V and J ends were trimmed by 5 bases and 4 bases, with 3 bases remaining between them. The CDR3 length is 11 residues. The CDR3 protein is CASSRYNEQFF. CDR3 bases: TGTGCCAGCAGTCGTTACAATGAGCAGTTCTTC.

This clone was seen only a few times. The rearrangement uses TRBV24-1 and TRBJ1-5; D unresolved. The V and J ends lost 5 bases and 5 bases respectively, with 9 bases between them. Germline V lookup: CDR1 KGHDR, CDR2 SFDVKD. The CDR3 covers 13 residues. The CDR3 DNA sequence: TGTGCCACCAGTGGGGCAGGTGATCAGCCCCAGCATTTT. Its protein product is CATSGAGDQPQHF.

This clone was observed a handful of times. CDR3 bases: TGTGCCAGTAGTTTGAAGGACAGGGGGCACAAGAACACTGAAGCTTTCTTT. Protein: CASSLKDRGHKNTEAFF. This sequence joins TRBV19 and TRBJ1-1; TRBD1 matches at 11 bases. The germline CDR1 and CDR2 sequences are LNHDA and SQIVND (reference sequence). The CDR3 has 17 amino acids. V dropped 5 bases and J dropped 1; count of bases not matched to a gene: 9.

The gene calls are TRBV6-6 and TRBJ2-3; 7 nucleotides line up with TRBD2. Trimming cost V 6 bases and J 0 bases; bases outside gene matches: 6. Germline loops: CDR1 MNHNY, CDR2 SVGAGI (reference sequence). This CDR3 comprises 15 residues. The CDR3: CASRPGGGSTDTQYF. CDR3 in DNA: TGTGCCAGCAGGCCGGGCGGGGGTAGCACAGATACGCAGTATTTT.

J is TRBJ2-2 and V is TRBV5-5, with 11 bases aligning to TRBD2. The CDR3 spans 17 residues. Germline lookup yields CDR1 SGHKS and CDR2 YYEKEE (reference sequence). V was clipped by 4 bases and J by 0 bases; unmatched bases: 5. CDR3: CASSGGTSGPNTGELFF. DNA of the CDR3: TGTGCCAGCAGCGGCGGGACTAGCGGCCCGAACACCGGGGAGCTGTTTTTT.

The chain carries TRBV18 and TRBJ2-2; D is perhaps TRBD1 or TRBD2 (5 bases each). The V end was cut by 8 bases, the J end by 0 bases, with 16 bases between. This CDR3 has 16 residues. In germline, CDR1 is KGHSH, CDR2 LQKENI. CDR3 DNA sequence: TGTGCCAGCCAAAACCGGGACCGCGCGAACACCGGGGAGCTGTTTTTT. Its protein is CASQNRDRANTGELFF.